This T cell receptor beta chain was retrieved from a study of Graves' ophthalmopathy and Graves' hyperthyroidism. Study-wide background: Cases classed as stable hyperthyroidism had no ophthalmopathy within 18 months of follow-up.

Germline V gene data show CDR1 as MNHEY and CDR2 as SVGAGI. This CDR3 has 16 amino acids. V gave up 0 bases and J gave up 0 bases; unmatched junction bases: 5. Regarding the study as a whole: A classifier, a 13-signature model, separated ophthalmopathy from stable hyperthyroidism with around 88% sensitivity and approximately 81% specificity.

Hyperthyroidism patients were newly diagnosed, under 2 months' duration, aged 18 to 65. Pregnancy or lactation, uncontrolled infections and other autoimmune diseases were grounds for excluding patients. At least ten counts were recorded for this clonotype. Its cognate antigen is unknown. The authors amplified TCR beta CDR3 regions, and they did so from RNA transcripts for repertoire sequencing. HTBI primers were used in a first-round RT-PCR, which preceded a second-round multiplex PCR. TCRdb re-derived calls from the multiplex PCR reads in MiXCR, one entry per CDR3 protein. The sample has a few hundred thousand distinct CDR3 sequences, less than 40% seen once.

The sample was peripheral blood or thyroid tissue (not recorded which). The chain is built from TRBV6-5 and TRBJ2-7; 7 positions agree with TRBD1. The clonotype comes from an adult man with Graves' hyperthyroidism. CDR3 bases: TGTGCCAGCAGTTACTCGCGACAGGGATACTCCTACGAGCAGTACTTC. It specifies CASSYSRQGYSYEQYF.